Below, one T cell receptor beta chain is given with its context. This record comes from a study of blood T cell repertoires in COVID-19. Study details: The United States, Italy and Spain provided the acute and convalescent COVID-19 samples. T cells, B-cell-depleted T cells, or PBMCs provided the cDNA or gDNA that served as material.

The ends lost 0 bases at V and 3 bases at J; junction bases unmatched: 6. Looked up from germline, CDR1 is SGHRS and CDR2 is YFSETQ. The CDR3 covers 15 residues. Original processing methods: Amplified reference gene primers provided the basis for estimating nucleated cell counts. Repertoires were generated with immunoSEQ multiplex PCR, while TCRdb's copy carries only in-frame clones and drops some. The V and J calls and clone size were taken over from that table, and D and trimming were inferred from the DNA. In the table there are some 50,000 clones, approximately 95% of which are singletons. Followed over time, Seattle patients had been enrolled while infection was active.

The specimen sequenced was peripheral blood. The source of this sequence is a man in his 60s with COVID-19, enrolled during active disease. The chain couples TRBV5-1 to TRBJ2-7, with TRBD1 matching 7 bases. This chain's CDR3 is CASSLARGPLYEQYF. The CDR3 DNA reads TGCGCCAGCAGCTTGGCTAGGGGGCCTCTCTACGAGCAGTACTTC.